This is a list of T cell receptor beta chains from one sample in a study of cytomegalovirus exposure and HLA in healthy donors. Assay used: immunoSEQ multiplex PCR; TCRdb lists only in-frame clones, some missing. The sample lists under 95,000 clones; about three quarters were seen once. Specimen: PBMCs. The receptors here all came from a man aged 25 to 40 in good health and CMV-seropositive. Each CDR3 is given with its conserved first and last residue. D genes are given only for firm matches. Some rows mark clone size as missing; the rest say once, few, many or name a class of expanded clone.

NA,TRBJ1-2,15,TRBV7-9,NA,CASSANSFSNYGYTF,TGTGCCAGCAGCGCAAACAGCTTTTCCAACTATGGCTACACCTTC
NA,TRBJ1-1,13,TRBV6-5,NA,CASSSFEYTEAFF,TGTGCCAGCAGTTCGTTCGAGTACACTGAAGCTTTCTTT
NA,TRBJ2-1,13,TRBV2,NA,CASSERHETEQFF,TGTGCCAGCAGTGAAAGGCACGAGACAGAGCAGTTCTTC
NA,TRBJ2-1,12,TRBV29-1,NA,CSGTSHYNEQFF,TGCTCAGGGACTTCCCACTACAATGAGCAGTTCTTC
TRBD1,TRBJ1-4,14,TRBV19,NA,CASSKRTGDEKLFF,TGTGCCAGTAGTAAGCGGACAGGGGACGAAAAACTGTTTTTT
NA,TRBJ2-1,13,TRBV5-6,few,CASSLDRYNEQFF,TGTGCCAGCAGCTTGGATCGCTACAATGAGCAGTTCTTC
TRBD2,TRBJ2-1,17,TRBV28,once,CASSSRTSGRNYNEQFF,TGTGCCAGCAGTTCGAGAACTAGCGGGAGAAACTACAATGAGCAGTTCTTC
NA,TRBJ2-5,13,TRBV28,NA,CASMNGMGETQYF,TGTGCCAGCATGAACGGGATGGGAGAGACCCAGTACTTC
NA,TRBJ1-4,16,TRBV7-9,once,CASSPPPGEPHEKLFF,TGTGCCAGCAGCCCGCCCCCCGGGGAGCCTCATGAAAAACTGTTTTTT
NA,TRBJ1-2,13,TRBV4-2,NA,CASSQNSRYGYTF,TGTGCCAGCAGCCAAAACAGTCGCTATGGCTACACCTTC
NA,TRBJ2-7,12,TRBV28,NA,CASRRRGYEQYF,TGTGCCAGCAGGAGAAGGGGCTACGAGCAGTACTTC
TRBD1,TRBJ1-5,13,TRBV30,NA,CAWGGQGSQPQHF,TGTGCCTGGGGTGGACAGGGGTCCCAGCCCCAGCATTTT
TRBD2,TRBJ2-1,23,TRBV19,NA,CASSHIRAQGANPGLAGSNEQFF,TGTGCCAGTAGTCATATCCGGGCACAGGGGGCCAACCCGGGACTAGCGGGATCCAATGAGCAGTTCTTC
TRBD1,TRBJ1-1,15,TRBV7-2,NA,CASSLQGARNTEAFF,TGTGCCAGCAGCCTTCAGGGGGCAAGGAACACTGAAGCTTTCTTT
TRBD2,TRBJ2-4,15,TRBV5-1,NA,CASSLDKAPGGIQYF,TGCGCCAGCAGCTTGGATAAGGCGCCGGGGGGCATTCAGTACTTC
NA,TRBJ1-5,13,TRBV14,NA,CASSRSGNQPQHF,TGTGCCAGCAGCCGTTCAGGGAATCAGCCCCAGCATTTT
NA,TRBJ2-5,12,TRBV6-1,few,CASSGSGETQYF,TGTGCCAGCAGTGGGTCAGGAGAGACCCAGTACTTC
NA,TRBJ1-1,15,TRBV7-9,NA,CASSLGTVKGTEAFF,TGTGCCAGCAGCTTAGGGACGGTAAAGGGGACTGAAGCTTTCTTT
NA,TRBJ1-6,11,TRBV2,NA,CASSRGAPLHF,TGTGCCAGCAGCCGGGGAGCACCCCTCCACTTT
NA,TRBJ1-4,15,TRBV16,NA,CASSPDFSTNEKLFF,TGTGCCAGCAGCCCTGACTTTTCAACTAATGAAAAACTGTTTTTT
TRBD1,TRBJ1-5,13,TRBV28,NA,CASSQRTGAPQHF,TGTGCCAGCAGTCAGAGGACAGGGGCGCCCCAGCATTTT
NA,TRBJ1-3,13,TRBV7-8,once,CASSLVRRNTIYF,TGTGCCAGCAGCTTAGTCAGGCGAAACACCATATATTTT
NA,TRBJ2-4,14,TRBV7-2,NA,CASSLGPTKNIQYF,TGTGCCAGCAGCTTGGGGCCGACCAAAAACATTCAGTACTTC
TRBD1,TRBJ1-1,13,TRBV28,NA,CASSRNSGTARLF,TGTGCCAGCAGCCGAAACTCGGGGACAGCCCGTCTCTTT
TRBD2,TRBJ2-1,16,TRBV11-2,NA,CASSLVVLRGEDEQFF,TGTGCCAGCAGCTTGGTTGTGTTGCGGGGGGAGGATGAGCAGTTCTTC
TRBD2,TRBJ2-3,12,TRBV23-1,NA,CASRLAGDTQYF,TGCGCCAGCAGACTAGCGGGAGATACGCAGTATTTT
TRBD1,TRBJ1-2,14,TRBV6-5,NA,CASSYSGRGQGYTF,TGTGCCAGCAGTTACTCGGGCAGGGGGCAAGGCTACACCTTC
TRBD1,TRBJ2-3,14,TRBV5-1,NA,CASSSGQGIDTQYF,TGCGCCAGCAGCTCGGGACAGGGGATAGATACGCAGTATTTT
NA,TRBJ2-7,13,TRBV28,NA,CASSKRTDDEQYF,TGTGCCAGCAGTAAACGGACTGACGACGAGCAGTACTTC